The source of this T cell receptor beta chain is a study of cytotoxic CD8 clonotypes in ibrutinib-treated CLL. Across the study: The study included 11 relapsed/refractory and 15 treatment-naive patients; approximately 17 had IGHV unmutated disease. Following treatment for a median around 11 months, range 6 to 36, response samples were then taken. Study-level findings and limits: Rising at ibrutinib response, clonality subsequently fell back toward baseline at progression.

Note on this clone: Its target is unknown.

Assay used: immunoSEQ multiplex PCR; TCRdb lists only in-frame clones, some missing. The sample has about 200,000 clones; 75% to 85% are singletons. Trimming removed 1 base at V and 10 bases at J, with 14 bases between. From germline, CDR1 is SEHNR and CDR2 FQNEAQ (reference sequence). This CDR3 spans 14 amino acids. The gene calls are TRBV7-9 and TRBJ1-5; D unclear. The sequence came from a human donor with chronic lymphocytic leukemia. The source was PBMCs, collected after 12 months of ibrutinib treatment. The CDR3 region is CASSLEGIGTPQHF. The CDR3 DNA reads TGTGCCAGCAGCTTAGAAGGGATTGGAACTCCCCAGCATTTT.